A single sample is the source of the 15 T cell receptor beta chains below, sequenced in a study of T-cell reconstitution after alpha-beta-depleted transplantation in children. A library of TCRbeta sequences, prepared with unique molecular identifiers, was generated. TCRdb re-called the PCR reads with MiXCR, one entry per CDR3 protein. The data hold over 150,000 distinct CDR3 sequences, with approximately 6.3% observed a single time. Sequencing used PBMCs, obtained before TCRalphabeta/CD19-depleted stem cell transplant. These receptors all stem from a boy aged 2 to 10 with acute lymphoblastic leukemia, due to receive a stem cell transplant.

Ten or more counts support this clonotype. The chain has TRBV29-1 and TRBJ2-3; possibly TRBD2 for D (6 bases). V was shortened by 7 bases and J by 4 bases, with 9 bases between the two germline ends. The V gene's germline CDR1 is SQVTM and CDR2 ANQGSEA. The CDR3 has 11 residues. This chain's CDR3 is CSAGLADTQYF. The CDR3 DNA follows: TGCAGCGCGGGACTGGCAGATACGCAGTATTTT.

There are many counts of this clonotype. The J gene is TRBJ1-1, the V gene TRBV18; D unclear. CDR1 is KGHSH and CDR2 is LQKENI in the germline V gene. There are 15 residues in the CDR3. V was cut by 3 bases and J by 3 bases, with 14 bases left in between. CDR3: CASSPQRDVDTEAFF. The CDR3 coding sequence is TGTGCCAGCTCACCGCAGCGGGATGTGGACACTGAAGCTTTCTTT.

The CDR3 coding sequence is TGTGCCAGCATGTTGGAGACCCAGTACTTC. Encoded protein: CASMLETQYF. The V and J genes are TRBV2 and TRBJ2-5; D gene unclear. There are 10 residues in the CDR3. V shed 7 bases and J shed 5 bases, with 5 bases lying between them. Germline CDR1 SNHLY, CDR2 FYNNEI.

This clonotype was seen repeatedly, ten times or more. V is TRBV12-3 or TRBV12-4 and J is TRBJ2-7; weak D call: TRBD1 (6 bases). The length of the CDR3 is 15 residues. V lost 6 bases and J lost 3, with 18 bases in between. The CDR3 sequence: CASSQDRDMSYEQYF. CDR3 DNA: TGTGCCAGCAGCCAAGACCGGGACATGAGCTACGAGCAGTACTTC.

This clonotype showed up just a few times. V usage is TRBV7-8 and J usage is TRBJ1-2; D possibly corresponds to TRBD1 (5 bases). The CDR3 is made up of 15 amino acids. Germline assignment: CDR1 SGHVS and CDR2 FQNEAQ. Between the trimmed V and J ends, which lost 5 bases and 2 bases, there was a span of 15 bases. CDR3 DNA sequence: TGTGCCAGCAGCCCAGGGACTGGCCAAAACTATGGCTACACCTTC. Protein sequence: CASSPGTGQNYGYTF.

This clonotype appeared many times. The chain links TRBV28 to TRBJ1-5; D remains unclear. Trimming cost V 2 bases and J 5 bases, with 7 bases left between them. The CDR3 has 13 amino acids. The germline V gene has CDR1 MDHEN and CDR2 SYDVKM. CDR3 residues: CASSLEVDQPQHF. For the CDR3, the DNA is TGTGCCAGCAGTTTAGAAGTAGATCAGCCCCAGCATTTT.

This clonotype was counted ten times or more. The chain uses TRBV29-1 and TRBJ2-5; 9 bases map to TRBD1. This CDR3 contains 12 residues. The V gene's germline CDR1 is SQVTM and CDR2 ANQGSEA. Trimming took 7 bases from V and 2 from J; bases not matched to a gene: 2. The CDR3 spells CSADRGQETQYF. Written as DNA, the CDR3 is TGCAGCGCAGACAGGGGGCAAGAGACCCAGTACTTC.

This CDR3 reads CASSQEPMAGQGAYNEQFF. The CDR3 coding sequence is TGTGCCAGCAGCCAAGAGCCTATGGCGGGACAGGGGGCATACAATGAGCAGTTCTTC. The V and J genes are TRBV4-2 and TRBJ2-1, with 12 bases identical to TRBD1. This CDR3 is built from 19 residues. Trimming cost V 0 bases and J 4 bases; bases outside gene matches: 10. Germline CDR1 and CDR2: LGHNA and YNFKEQ.

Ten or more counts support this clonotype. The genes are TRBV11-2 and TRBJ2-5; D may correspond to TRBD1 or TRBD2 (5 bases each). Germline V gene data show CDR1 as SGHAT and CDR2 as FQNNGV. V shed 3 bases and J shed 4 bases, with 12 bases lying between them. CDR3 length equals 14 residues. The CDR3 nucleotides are TGTGCCAGCAGCTTTGGACACGGGGTAGAGACCCAGTACTTC. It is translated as CASSFGHGVETQYF.

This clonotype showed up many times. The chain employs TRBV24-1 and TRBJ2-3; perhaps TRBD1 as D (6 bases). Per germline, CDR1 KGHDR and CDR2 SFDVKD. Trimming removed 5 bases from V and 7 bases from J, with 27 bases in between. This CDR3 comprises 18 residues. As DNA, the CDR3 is TGTGCCACCAGTGCTACGATCGGACAGCACGGCCCCCTCTATACGCAGTATTTT. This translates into CATSATIGQHGPLYTQYF.

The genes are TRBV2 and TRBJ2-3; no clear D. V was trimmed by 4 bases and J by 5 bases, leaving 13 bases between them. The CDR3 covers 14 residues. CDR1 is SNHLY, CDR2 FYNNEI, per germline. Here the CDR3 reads CASSVSGWGDTQYF. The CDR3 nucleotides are TGTGCCAGCAGTGTATCAGGATGGGGAGATACGCAGTATTTT.

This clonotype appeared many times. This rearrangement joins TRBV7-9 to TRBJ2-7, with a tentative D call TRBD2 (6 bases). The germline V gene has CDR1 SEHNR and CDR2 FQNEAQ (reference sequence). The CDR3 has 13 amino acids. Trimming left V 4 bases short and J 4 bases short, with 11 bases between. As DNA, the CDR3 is TGTGCCAGCAGCTCACGACTAGTTTACGAGCAGTACTTC. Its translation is CASSSRLVYEQYF.

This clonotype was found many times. The CDR3 bases are TGTGCCAGCAGCTCCTCTCAGGGGAGCAATCAGCCCCAGCATTTT. Translated, it gives CASSSSQGSNQPQHF. This rearrangement joins TRBV28 to TRBJ1-5, with D perhaps TRBD1 (6 bases). CDR1 and CDR2 from the germline V gene are MDHEN and SYDVKM. V lost 6 bases to trimming and J lost 1 base, with 13 bases between them. The CDR3 totals 15 residues.

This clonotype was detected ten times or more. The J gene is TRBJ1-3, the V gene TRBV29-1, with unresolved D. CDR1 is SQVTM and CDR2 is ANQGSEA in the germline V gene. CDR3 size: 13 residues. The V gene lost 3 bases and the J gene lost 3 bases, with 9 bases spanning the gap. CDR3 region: CSVEEGVGNTIYF. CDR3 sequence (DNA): TGCAGCGTTGAGGAGGGAGTTGGAAACACCATATATTTT. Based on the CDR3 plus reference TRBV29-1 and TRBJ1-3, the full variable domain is SAVISQKPSRDICQRGTSLTIQCQVDSQVTMMFWYRQQPGQSLTLIATANQGSEATYESGFVIDKFPISRPNLTFSTLTVSNMSPEDSSIYLCSVEEGVGNTIYFGEGSWLTVV.

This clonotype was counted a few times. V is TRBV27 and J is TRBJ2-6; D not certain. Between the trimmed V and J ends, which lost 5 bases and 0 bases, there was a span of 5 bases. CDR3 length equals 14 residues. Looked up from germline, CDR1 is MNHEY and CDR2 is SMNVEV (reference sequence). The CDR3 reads CASSPFSGANVLTF. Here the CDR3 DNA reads TGTGCCAGCAGTCCATTCTCTGGGGCCAACGTCCTGACTTTC.